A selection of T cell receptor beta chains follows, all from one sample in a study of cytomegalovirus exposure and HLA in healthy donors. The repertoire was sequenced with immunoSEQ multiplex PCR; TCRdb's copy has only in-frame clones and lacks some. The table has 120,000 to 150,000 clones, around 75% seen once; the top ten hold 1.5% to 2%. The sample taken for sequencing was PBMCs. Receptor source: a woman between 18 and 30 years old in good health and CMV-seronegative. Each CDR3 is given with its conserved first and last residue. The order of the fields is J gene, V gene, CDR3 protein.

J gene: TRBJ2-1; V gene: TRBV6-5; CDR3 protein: CATRGGPRRNEQFF
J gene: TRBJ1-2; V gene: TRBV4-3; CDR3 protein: CASSQDLDWGGRYNYGYTF
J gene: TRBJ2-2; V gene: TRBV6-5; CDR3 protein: CASGSTNTGELFF
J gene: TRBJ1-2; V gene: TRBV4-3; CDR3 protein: CASSQGPYENYGYTF
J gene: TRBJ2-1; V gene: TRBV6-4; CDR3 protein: CASSDSTIQRDYAYNEQFF
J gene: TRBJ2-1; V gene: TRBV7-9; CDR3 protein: CSSSPGTSGRVGNEQFF
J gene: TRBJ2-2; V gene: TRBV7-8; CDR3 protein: CASSRMLAGVTGELFF
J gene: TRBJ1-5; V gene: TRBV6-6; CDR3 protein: CASSYAEGPQHF
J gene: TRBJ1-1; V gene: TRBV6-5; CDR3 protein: CASSYGGGAFF
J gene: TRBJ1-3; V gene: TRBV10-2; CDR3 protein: CASNGPSGNTIYF